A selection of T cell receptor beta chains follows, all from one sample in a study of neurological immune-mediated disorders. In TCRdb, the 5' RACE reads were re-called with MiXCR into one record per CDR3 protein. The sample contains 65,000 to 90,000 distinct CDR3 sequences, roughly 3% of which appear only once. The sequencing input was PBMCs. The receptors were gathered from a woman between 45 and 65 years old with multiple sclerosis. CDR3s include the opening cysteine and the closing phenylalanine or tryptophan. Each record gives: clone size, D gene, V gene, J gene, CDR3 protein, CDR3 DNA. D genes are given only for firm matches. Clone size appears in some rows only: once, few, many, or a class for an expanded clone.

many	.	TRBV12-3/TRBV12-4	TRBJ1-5	CASSLAGGIAGNQPQHF	TGTGCCAGCAGTTTAGCCGGGGGGATTGCGGGCAATCAGCCCCAGCATTTT
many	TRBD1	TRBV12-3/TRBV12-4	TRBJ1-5	CASSLTGAQPQHF	TGTGCCAGCAGTCTCACAGGGGCCCAGCCCCAGCATTTT
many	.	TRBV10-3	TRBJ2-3	CAIRDRGRGNTDTQYF	TGTGCCATCAGGGACCGGGGGCGGGGGAACACAGATACGCAGTATTTT
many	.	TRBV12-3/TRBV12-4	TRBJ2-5	CASRREETQYF	TGTGCCAGCAGGAGGGAAGAGACCCAGTACTTC
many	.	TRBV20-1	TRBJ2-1	CSSPGPTSNNEQFF	TGCAGTTCGCCGGGACCAACCTCCAACAATGAGCAGTTCTTC
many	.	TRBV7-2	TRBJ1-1	CASSLVGGGTEAFF	TGTGCCAGCAGCTTAGTGGGGGGAGGGACTGAAGCTTTCTTT
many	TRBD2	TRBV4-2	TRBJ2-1	CASSQEDGAGGTIGRLF	TGTGCCAGCAGCCAAGAAGATGGAGCGGGAGGGACTATCGGACGGCTCTTC
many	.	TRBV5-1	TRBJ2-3	CASSLDSSDTQYF	TGCGCCAGCAGCTTGGACTCTTCAGATACGCAGTATTTT
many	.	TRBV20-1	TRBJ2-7	CSAKQVVGTYEQYF	TGCAGTGCCAAACAGGTAGTAGGAACCTACGAGCAGTACTTC
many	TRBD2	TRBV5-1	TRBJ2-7	CASSLTSGSRSEQYF	TGCGCCAGCAGCTTGACTAGCGGGAGTAGGTCCGAGCAGTACTTC
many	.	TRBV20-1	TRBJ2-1	CSAVPGAMGNEQFF	TGCAGTGCCGTACCCGGGGCGATGGGGAATGAGCAGTTCTTC
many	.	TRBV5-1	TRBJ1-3	CASSLSGTGDTIYF	TGCGCCAGCAGCTTATCAGGGACGGGCGACACCATATATTTT
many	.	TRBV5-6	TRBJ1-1	CASSLTGRGNTEAFF	TGTGCCAGCAGTTTAACGGGCAGGGGGAACACTGAAGCTTTCTTT
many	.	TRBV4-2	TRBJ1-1	CASSPGRGVSTEAFF	TGTGCCAGCAGTCCAGGGAGGGGTGTGAGCACTGAAGCTTTCTTT
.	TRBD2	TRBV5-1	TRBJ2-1	CASSLLAVNNEQFF	TGCGCCAGCAGCTTGCTAGCGGTTAACAATGAGCAGTTCTTC
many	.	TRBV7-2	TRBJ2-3	CASSPRGSISDTQYF	TGTGCCAGCAGCCCGAGGGGGTCTATCTCAGATACGCAGTATTTT
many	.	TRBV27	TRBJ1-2	CASSPSFGGYTF	TGTGCCAGCAGTCCGTCGTTCGGTGGCTACACCTTC
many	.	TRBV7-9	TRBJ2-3	CASSPPGTTWDTQYF	TGTGCCAGCAGCCCCCCGGGGACCACATGGGATACGCAGTATTTT
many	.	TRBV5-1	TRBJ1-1	CASSMDSPPNTEAFF	TGCGCCAGCAGCATGGACAGTCCCCCTAACACTGAAGCTTTCTTT
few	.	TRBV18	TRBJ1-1	CASSPNREVRTEAFF	TGTGCCAGCTCACCCAACAGGGAGGTGAGAACTGAAGCTTTCTTT
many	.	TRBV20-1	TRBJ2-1	CSAPHTFGPNEQFF	TGCAGTGCTCCACACACATTCGGTCCCAATGAGCAGTTCTTC
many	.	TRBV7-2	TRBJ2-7	CASSLAGGRSYEQYF	TGTGCCAGCAGCTTAGCGGGGGGCCGCTCCTACGAGCAGTACTTC
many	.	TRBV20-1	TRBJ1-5	CSASLGPWNQPQHF	TGCAGTGCTAGCCTGGGGCCGTGGAATCAGCCCCAGCATTTT
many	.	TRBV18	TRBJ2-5	CASSPWETQYF	TGTGCCAGCTCACCTTGGGAGACCCAGTACTTC
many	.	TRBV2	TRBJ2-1	CASSEWDEQFF	TGTGCCAGCAGTGAATGGGATGAGCAGTTCTTC
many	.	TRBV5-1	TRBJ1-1	CASSSLSIGEAFF	TGCGCCAGCAGCTCTCTTTCTATTGGGGAAGCTTTCTTT
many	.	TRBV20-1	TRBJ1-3	CSASPPGSGNTIYF	TGCAGTGCTAGTCCGCCCGGCTCTGGAAACACCATATATTTT
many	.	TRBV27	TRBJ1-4	CASRYAAATNEKLFF	TGTGCCAGCAGGTACGCGGCAGCAACTAATGAAAAACTGTTTTTT
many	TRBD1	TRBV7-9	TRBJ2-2	CASSFPGQGISGELFF	TGTGCCAGCAGCTTTCCGGGACAGGGGATCAGCGGGGAGCTGTTTTTT
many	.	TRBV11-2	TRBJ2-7	CASSLVYEQYF	TGTGCCAGCAGCTTAGTGTACGAGCAGTACTTC
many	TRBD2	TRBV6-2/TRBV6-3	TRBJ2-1	CASTQLGGASYNEQFF	TGTGCCAGCACTCAACTCGGGGGGGCCTCCTACAATGAGCAGTTCTTC
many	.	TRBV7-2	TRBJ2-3	CASSLGNSGGYTDTQYF	TGTGCCAGCAGCTTAGGCAACTCGGGGGGCTACACAGATACGCAGTATTTT
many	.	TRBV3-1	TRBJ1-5	CASSQGRGSQPQHF	TGTGCCAGCAGCCAAGGCCGGGGAAGTCAGCCCCAGCATTTT
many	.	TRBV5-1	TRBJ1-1	CASSLNPSGLNTEAFF	TGCGCCAGCAGCTTGAATCCGTCGGGGCTGAACACTGAAGCTTTCTTT
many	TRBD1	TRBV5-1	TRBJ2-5	CASSRGTGGSETQYF	TGCGCCAGCAGTCGTGGGACAGGGGGCTCAGAGACCCAGTACTTC
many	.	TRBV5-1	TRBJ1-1	CASRAGAKTEAFF	TGCGCCAGCAGGGCAGGGGCAAAGACTGAAGCTTTCTTT
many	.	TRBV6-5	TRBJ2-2	CASRSGAGITGELFF	TGTGCCAGCAGATCCGGGGCAGGAATAACCGGGGAGCTGTTTTTT
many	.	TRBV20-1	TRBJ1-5	CSAANRANQPQHF	TGCAGTGCTGCCAACAGGGCTAATCAGCCCCAGCATTTT
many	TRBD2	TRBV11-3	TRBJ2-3	CASSLGTSGRGSTDTQYF	TGTGCCAGCAGCTTGGGGACTAGCGGGAGAGGAAGCACAGATACGCAGTATTTT
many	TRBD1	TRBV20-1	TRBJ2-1	CSARLENSGQYNEQFF	TGCAGTGCTAGGTTGGAGAACTCGGGACAGTACAATGAGCAGTTCTTC
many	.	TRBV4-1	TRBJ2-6	CASSQEAGSGANVLTF	TGCGCCAGCAGCCAAGAGGCGGGGTCTGGGGCCAACGTCCTGACTTTC
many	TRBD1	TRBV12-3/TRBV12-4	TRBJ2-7	CASSKPPQGAYEQYF	TGTGCCAGCAGTAAACCACCCCAGGGGGCCTACGAGCAGTACTTC
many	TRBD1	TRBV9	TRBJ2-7	CASSATGLSYEQYF	TGTGCCAGCAGCGCGACAGGGCTCTCCTACGAGCAGTACTTC
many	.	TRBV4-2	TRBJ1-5	CASSQDKRGRDQPQHF	TGTGCCAGCAGCCAAGATAAAAGGGGAAGGGATCAGCCCCAGCATTTT
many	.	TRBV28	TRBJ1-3	CASSLGGAGGNTIYF	TGTGCCAGCAGTTTGGGGGGCGCGGGAGGAAACACCATATATTTT
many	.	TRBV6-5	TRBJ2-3	CASSLLGASTDTQYF	TGTGCCAGCAGTTTACTGGGGGCCTCCACAGATACGCAGTATTTT